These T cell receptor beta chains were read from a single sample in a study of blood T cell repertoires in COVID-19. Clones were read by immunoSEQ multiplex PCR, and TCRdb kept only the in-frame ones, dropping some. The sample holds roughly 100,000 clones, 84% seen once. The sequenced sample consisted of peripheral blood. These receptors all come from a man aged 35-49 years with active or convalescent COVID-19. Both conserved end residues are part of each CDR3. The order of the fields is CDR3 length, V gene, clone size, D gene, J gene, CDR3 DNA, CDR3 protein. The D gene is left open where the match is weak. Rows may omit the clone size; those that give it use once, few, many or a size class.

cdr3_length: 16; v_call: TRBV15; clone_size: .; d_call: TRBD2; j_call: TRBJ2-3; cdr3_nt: TGTGCCACCAGCAGAGTAAGCGGGGGGGCCACAGATACGCAGTATTTT; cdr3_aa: CATSRVSGGATDTQYF
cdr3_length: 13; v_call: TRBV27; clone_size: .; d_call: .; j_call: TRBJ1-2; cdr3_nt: TGTGCCAGCAGCCAACAGGGTAACTATGGCTACACCTTC; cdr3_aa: CASSQQGNYGYTF
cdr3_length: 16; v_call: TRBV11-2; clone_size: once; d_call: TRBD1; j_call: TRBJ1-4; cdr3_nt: TGTGCCAGCAGCTTGGGACAGACTGCAACTAATGAAAAACTGTTTTTT; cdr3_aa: CASSLGQTATNEKLFF
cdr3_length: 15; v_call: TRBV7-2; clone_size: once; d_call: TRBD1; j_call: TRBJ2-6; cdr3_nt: TGTGCCAGCAGCAAAGGGGGCGCTGGGGCCAACGTCCTGACTTTC; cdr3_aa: CASSKGGAGANVLTF
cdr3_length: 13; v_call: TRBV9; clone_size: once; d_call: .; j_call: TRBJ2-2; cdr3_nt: TGTGCCAGCAGCGTACAGGGTCACGGGGAGCTGTTTTTT; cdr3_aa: CASSVQGHGELFF
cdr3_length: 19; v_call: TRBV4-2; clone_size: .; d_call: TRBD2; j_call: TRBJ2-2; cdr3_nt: TGTGCCAGCACCCTGAATCCGGCGAATAGCGGGGGAACCACCGGGGAGCTGTTTTTT; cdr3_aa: CASTLNPANSGGTTGELFF
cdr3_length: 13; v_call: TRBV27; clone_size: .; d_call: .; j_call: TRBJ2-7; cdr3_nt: TGTGCCAGCAGTTTGCAAGCGTACTACGAGCAGTACTTC; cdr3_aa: CASSLQAYYEQYF
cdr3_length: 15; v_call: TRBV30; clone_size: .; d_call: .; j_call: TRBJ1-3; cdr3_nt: TGTGCCTGGAGTCCCCGGGACACTGCTGGAAACACCATATATTTT; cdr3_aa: CAWSPRDTAGNTIYF
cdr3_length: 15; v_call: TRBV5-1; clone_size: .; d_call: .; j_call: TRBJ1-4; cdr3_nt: TGCGCCAGCAGCCTGCAGGGTGCAACTAATGAAAAACTGTTTTTT; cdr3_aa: CASSLQGATNEKLFF
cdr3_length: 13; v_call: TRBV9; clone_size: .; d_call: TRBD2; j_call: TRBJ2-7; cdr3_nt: TGTGCCTCCTCCGGGACTAGCATTTACGAGCAGTACTTC; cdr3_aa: CASSGTSIYEQYF
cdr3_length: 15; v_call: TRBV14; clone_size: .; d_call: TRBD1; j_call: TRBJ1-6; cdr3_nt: TGTGCCAGCAGCCGAGGGACAGGGTATAATTCACCCCTCCACTTT; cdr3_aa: CASSRGTGYNSPLHF
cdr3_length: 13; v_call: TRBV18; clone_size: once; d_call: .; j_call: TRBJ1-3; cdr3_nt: TGTGCCAGCTCACCGACGGAGGGAAACACCATATATTTT; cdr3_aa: CASSPTEGNTIYF
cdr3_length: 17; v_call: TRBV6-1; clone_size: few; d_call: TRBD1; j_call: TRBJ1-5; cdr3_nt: TGTGCCAGCAGTGCCGGACAGGGGGCAATTGGCAATCAGCCCCAGCATTTT; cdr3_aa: CASSAGQGAIGNQPQHF
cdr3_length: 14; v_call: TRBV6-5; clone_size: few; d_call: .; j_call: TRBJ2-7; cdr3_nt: TGTGCCAGCAGTTACTCGTTTACATACTACGAGCAGTACTTC; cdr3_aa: CASSYSFTYYEQYF
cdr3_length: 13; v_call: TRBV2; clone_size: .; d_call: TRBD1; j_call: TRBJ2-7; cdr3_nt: TGTGCCACCCAACAGGGGTACCCCTACGAGCAGTACTTC; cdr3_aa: CATQQGYPYEQYF
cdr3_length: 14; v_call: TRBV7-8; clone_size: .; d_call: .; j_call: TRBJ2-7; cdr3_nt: TGTGCCAGCAGCTTGGGAGGCAGGGACTACGAGCAGTACTTC; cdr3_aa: CASSLGGRDYEQYF
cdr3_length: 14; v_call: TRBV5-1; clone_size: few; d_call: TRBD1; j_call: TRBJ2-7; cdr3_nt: TGCGCCAGCAGCACCCGAGGACAGGCCTACGAGCAGTACTTC; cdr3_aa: CASSTRGQAYEQYF
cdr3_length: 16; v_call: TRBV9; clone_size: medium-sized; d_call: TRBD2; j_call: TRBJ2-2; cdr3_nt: TGTGCCAGCAGCTCAGAGCGGGGGGGCCCCACCGGGGAGCTGTTTTTT; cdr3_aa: CASSSERGGPTGELFF
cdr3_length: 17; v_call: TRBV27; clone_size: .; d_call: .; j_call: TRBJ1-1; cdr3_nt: TGTGCCAGCAGTTTCGGCCGGGTCCCAGTAGGTGGGACTGAAGCTTTCTTT; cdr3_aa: CASSFGRVPVGGTEAFF
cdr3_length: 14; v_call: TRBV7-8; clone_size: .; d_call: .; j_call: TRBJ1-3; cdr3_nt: TGTGCCAGCAGCTTAGGGGGGGTAGGAAACACCATATATTTT; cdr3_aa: CASSLGGVGNTIYF
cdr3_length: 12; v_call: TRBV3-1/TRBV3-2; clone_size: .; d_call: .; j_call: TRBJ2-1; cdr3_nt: TGTGCCAGCAGCGGCCCTGAGCGGTTGCAGTTCTTC; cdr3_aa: CASSGPERLQFF
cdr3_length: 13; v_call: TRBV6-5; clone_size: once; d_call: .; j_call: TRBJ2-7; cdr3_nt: TGTGCCAGCAGCAAAAACGTAGAGGACGAGCAGTACTTC; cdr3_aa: CASSKNVEDEQYF
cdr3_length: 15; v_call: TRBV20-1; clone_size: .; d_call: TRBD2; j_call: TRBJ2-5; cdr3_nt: TGCAGTGCTAGTAAAGGGAGGGTTGTCGCAGAGACCCAGTACTTC; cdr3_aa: CSASKGRVVAETQYF
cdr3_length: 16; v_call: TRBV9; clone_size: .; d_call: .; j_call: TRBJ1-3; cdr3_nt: TGTGCCAGCAGCCGTACAGGGCACCAATCTGGAAACACCATATATTTT; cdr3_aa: CASSRTGHQSGNTIYF
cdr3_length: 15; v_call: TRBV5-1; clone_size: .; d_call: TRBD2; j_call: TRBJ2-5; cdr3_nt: TGCGCCAGCAGCTTGGAAGGGACTAGCGTAGAGACCCAGTACTTC; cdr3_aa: CASSLEGTSVETQYF
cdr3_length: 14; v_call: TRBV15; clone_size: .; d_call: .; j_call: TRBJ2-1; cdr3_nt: TGTGCCACCAGCGGGGGCGATAGTTACAATGAGCAGTTCTTC; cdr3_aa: CATSGGDSYNEQFF
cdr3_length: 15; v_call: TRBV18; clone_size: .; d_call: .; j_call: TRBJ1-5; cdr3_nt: TGTGCCAGCTCACCAAGACAGGTTAGCAATCAGCCCCAGCATTTT; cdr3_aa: CASSPRQVSNQPQHF
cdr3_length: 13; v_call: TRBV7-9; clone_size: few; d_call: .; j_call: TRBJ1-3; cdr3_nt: TGTGCCTGTCAGACAGAAGGTGGAAACACCATATATTTT; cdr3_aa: CACQTEGGNTIYF
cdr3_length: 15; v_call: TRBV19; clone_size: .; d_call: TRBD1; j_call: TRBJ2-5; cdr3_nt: TGTGCCAGTAGAGACAGGGCTGATCCCCAAGAGACCCAGTACTTC; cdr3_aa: CASRDRADPQETQYF
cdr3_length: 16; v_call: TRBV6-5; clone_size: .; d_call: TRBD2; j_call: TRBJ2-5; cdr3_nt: TGTGCCAGCAGTTACACCCGGACTAGCCCTCGAGAGACCCAGTACTTC; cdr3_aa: CASSYTRTSPRETQYF
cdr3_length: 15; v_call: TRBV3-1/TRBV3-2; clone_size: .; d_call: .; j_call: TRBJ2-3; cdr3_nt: TGTGCCAGCAGTCTTAAGCCGCTTCTCACAGATACGCAGTATTTT; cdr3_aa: CASSLKPLLTDTQYF
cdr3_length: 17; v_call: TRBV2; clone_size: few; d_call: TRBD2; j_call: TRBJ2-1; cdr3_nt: TGTGCCAGCAGACTTCTAGCGGGGGGCGTACCTATGAATGAGCAGTTCTTC; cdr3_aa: CASRLLAGGVPMNEQFF
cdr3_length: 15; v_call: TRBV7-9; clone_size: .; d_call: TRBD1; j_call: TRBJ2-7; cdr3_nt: TGTGCCAGCAGCTCACCTGGACAGGGGGTCTACGAGCAGTACTTC; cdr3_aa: CASSSPGQGVYEQYF
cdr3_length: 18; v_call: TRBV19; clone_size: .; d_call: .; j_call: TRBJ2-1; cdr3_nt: TGTGCCAGTAGTATTACCGGCGGGGGCCCGAGCTCCTACAATGAGCAGTTCTTC; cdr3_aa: CASSITGGGPSSYNEQFF
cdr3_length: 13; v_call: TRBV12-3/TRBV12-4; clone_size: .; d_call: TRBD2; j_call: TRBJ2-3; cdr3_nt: TGTGCCGGATCCAGCGGGGGTGGAGATACGCAGTATTTT; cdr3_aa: CAGSSGGGDTQYF